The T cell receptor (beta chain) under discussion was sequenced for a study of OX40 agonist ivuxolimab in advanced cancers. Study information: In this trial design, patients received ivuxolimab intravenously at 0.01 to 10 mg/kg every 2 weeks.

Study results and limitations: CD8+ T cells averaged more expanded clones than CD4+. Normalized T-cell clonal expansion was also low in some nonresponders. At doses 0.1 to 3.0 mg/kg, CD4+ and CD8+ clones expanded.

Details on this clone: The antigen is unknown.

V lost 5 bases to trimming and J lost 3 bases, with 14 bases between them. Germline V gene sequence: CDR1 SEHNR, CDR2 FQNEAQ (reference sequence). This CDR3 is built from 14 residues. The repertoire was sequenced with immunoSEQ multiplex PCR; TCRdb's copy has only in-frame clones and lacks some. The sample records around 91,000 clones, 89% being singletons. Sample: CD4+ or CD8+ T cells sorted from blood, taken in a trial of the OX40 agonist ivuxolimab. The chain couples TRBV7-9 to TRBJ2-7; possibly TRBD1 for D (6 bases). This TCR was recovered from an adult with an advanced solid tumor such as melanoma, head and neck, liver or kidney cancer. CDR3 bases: TGTGCCAGCAGCCCCTTGACAGGAGGCTACGAGCAGTACGTC. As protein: CASSPLTGGYEQYV.